A selection of T cell receptor beta chains follows, all from one sample in a study of T cells in Graves' hyperthyroidism and ophthalmopathy. Via MiXCR, TCRdb re-called the multiplex PCR reads, giving one row per CDR3 protein. Of about 840,000 distinct CDR3 sequences listed, 35% to 45% were seen once; the top ten hold approximately 8.7%. Specimen: blood. Receptors originate from a young man with Graves' hyperthyroidism. The CDR3 runs from the conserved cysteine through the conserved F or W. The order of the fields is D gene, clone size, V gene, J gene, CDR3 DNA, CDR3 protein. A D gene is named only where the DNA matches it firmly. Clone size is shown for a subset of rows, as once, few, many or a class of expanded clone.

>NA|few|TRBV6-1|TRBJ2-7
TGTGCCAGCAGTGTGGCCGAATCCTACGAGCAGTACTTC
CASSVAESYEQYF
>NA|few|TRBV9|TRBJ2-5
TGTGCCAGCAACCCAAGACACAGCGAAGAGACCCAGTACTTC
CASNPRHSEETQYF
>TRBD1|NA|TRBV6-5|TRBJ1-1
TGTGCCAGCAGCCAGACAGGGTTCGTGATGAACACTGAAGCTTTCTTT
CASSQTGFVMNTEAFF
>NA|few|TRBV12-3/TRBV12-4|TRBJ1-2
TGTGCCAGCAGTTTGTTGACGGCCGGCTACACCTTC
CASSLLTAGYTF
>NA|once|TRBV7-3|TRBJ2-5
TGTGCCAGCAGCTTAACAGGACAGCTCCAAGAGAGGACCCAGTACTTC
CASSLTGQLQERTQYF
>NA|many|TRBV2|TRBJ1-4
TGTGCCAGCAGTGAAGCGAGGCCTTTGGTGTTTTTT
CASSEARPLVFF
>NA|NA|TRBV2|TRBJ1-5
TGTGCCAGCAGTTACACTGGAGCAGGGAATCAGCCCCAGCATTTT
CASSYTGAGNQPQHF
>NA|NA|TRBV15|TRBJ1-1
TGTGCCACCAGCAGAGATCGATTTGAAACAGTTGAAGCTTTCTTT
CATSRDRFETVEAFF
>TRBD1|many|TRBV29-1|TRBJ2-7
TGCAGCGTAATACGATACCGGGACAGCTCCTACGAGCAGTACTTC
CSVIRYRDSSYEQYF
>NA|many|TRBV7-9|TRBJ1-1
TGTGCCAGCAGCTCGGGGCAGGGGATATCAGCAAACACTGAAGCTTTCTTT
CASSSGQGISANTEAFF
>TRBD1|NA|TRBV11-2|TRBJ2-7
TGTGCCAGCAGCGCTTACGGGACAGGGGCCTACGAGCAGTACTTC
CASSAYGTGAYEQYF
>NA|few|TRBV5-1|TRBJ1-1
TGCGCCAGCAGCTTGGTTACGGCAGGCGGAGCTTTCTTT
CASSLVTAGGAFF
>TRBD1|many|TRBV20-1|TRBJ1-2
TGCAGTGCTAGAGAGACAGGGAAACATGGCTACACCTTC
CSARETGKHGYTF
>NA|NA|TRBV25-1|TRBJ2-6
TGTGCCAGTAGTATCTACGGGACTTTGAGCTCTGGGGCCAACGTCCTGACTTTC
CASSIYGTLSSGANVLTF
>NA|many|TRBV25-1|TRBJ1-6
TGTGCCAGCAGTGTGGTGAATTCACCCCTCCACTTT
CASSVVNSPLHF
>NA|NA|TRBV9|TRBJ1-1
TGTGCCAGCAGCCAAGGTGCGGGGGCGATCACTGAAGCTTTCTTT
CASSQGAGAITEAFF
>TRBD2|NA|TRBV7-9|TRBJ2-2
TGTGCCAGCAGCACCAACGGACTAGCGGGGAACACCGGGGAGCTGTTTTTT
CASSTNGLAGNTGELFF
>NA|many|TRBV2|TRBJ1-1
TGTGCCAGCAGAAGGCCGGGACAAGGCACTGAAGCTTTCTTT
CASRRPGQGTEAFF
>NA|once|TRBV9|TRBJ1-1
TGTGCCAGCAGCGTAGAGGCGGGAACACGTGGGAATGAAGCTTTCTTT
CASSVEAGTRGNEAFF
>NA|many|TRBV7-2|TRBJ2-7
TGTGCCAGCAGCTTAGGAAAGGAGGTGCAGTACTTC
CASSLGKEVQYF
>NA|NA|TRBV6-1|TRBJ1-5
TGTGCCAGCAGTCGAAGGGGGGCAGGACAGCATTTT
CASSRRGAGQHF
>TRBD2|few|TRBV10-1|TRBJ2-7
TGCGCCAGCAGTGAATTTTTAGCGGGGGACTACGAGCAGTACTTC
CASSEFLAGDYEQYF
>NA|many|TRBV29-1|TRBJ1-3
TGCAGCGTGCGCAGGGGAGGAAACACCATATATTTT
CSVRRGGNTIYF
>TRBD1|many|TRBV10-3|TRBJ1-5
TGTGCCATCAGTGAGGGGACAGTATACAATCAGCCCCAGCATTTT
CAISEGTVYNQPQHF